This T cell receptor (beta chain) was sequenced during a study of cytomegalovirus exposure and HLA in healthy donors. The CDR3 extends over 13 amino acids. V lost 3 bases and J lost 6; bases outside the gene matches: 1. CDR1 and CDR2 (germline): GTSNPN, SVGIG (reference sequence). Vbeta (60) and Jbeta (13) primers were used in the PCR. The protocol was immunoSEQ multiplex PCR, while the TCRdb copy is restricted to in-frame clones and leaves out a portion. The sample lists 150,000 to 200,000 clones; approximately 79% were seen once. The sequenced sample was PBMCs. The chain employs TRBV30 and TRBJ2-1; the match to TRBD2 covers 11 bases. The clonotype comes from a girl between 10 and 17 years old in good health and CMV-seropositive. In nucleotides, the CDR3 is TGTGCCTGGAGACTAGCGGGGGTCAATGAGCAGTTCTTC. As protein: CAWRLAGVNEQFF. The entire variable domain, with the rest obtained from reference TRBV30 and TRBJ2-1, is as follows: SQTIHQWPATLVQPVGSPLSLECTVEGTSNPNLYWYRQAAGRGLQLLFYSVGIGQISSEVPQNLSASRPQDRQFILSSKKLLLSDSGFYLCAWRLAGVNEQFFGPGTRLTVL.